Each of the 25 T cell receptor beta chains below was sequenced from the same sample in a study of CD8 T cells in ankylosing spondylitis. TCRdb redid the calling of the 5' RACE reads with MiXCR, one entry per CDR3 protein. The repertoire holds about 150,000 distinct CDR3 sequences, with roughly 34% as singletons. Sequencing was performed on synovial fluid, either unsorted or a sorted T cell fraction (not recorded which). These receptors were collected from a male donor with ankylosing spondylitis.

This chain connects TRBV28 to TRBJ1-1, with D maybe TRBD1 (6 bases). Trimming removed 8 bases from V and 5 bases from J, with 15 bases in between. The CDR3 is made up of 13 amino acids. The germline CDR1 and CDR2 sequences are MDHEN and SYDVKM. CDR3 DNA: TGTGCCAGCCGCGCCCCAGGGGTTACTGAAGCTTTCTTT. It yields the protein CASRAPGVTEAFF.

This clonotype was seen ten or more times. The V and J genes are TRBV28 and TRBJ2-7, with 8 bases fitting TRBD2. This CDR3 spans 18 amino acids. Looked up from germline, CDR1 is MDHEN and CDR2 is SYDVKM. Trimming took 2 bases from V and 2 from J; bases not matched to a gene: 14. The CDR3 reads CASSLPLGRGLKTYEQYF. CDR3 DNA sequence: TGTGCCAGCAGTTTACCGCTCGGGAGGGGACTTAAGACCTACGAGCAGTACTTC.

There are a few counts of this clonotype. The chain has TRBV18 and TRBJ2-7; 11 nucleotides match TRBD1. Trimming removed 6 bases from V and 4 bases from J; junction bases left unmatched: 11. From germline, CDR1 is KGHSH and CDR2 LQKENI. This CDR3 comprises 16 residues. CDR3 sequence: CASSPGQGAGKYEQYF. CDR3 nucleotides: TGTGCCAGCTCCCCTGGACAGGGGGCTGGAAAGTACGAGCAGTACTTC.

Many counts were recorded for this clonotype. The V gene is TRBV6-1, the J gene TRBJ1-6; 10 bases agree with TRBD1. The CDR3 contains 15 residues. Losses at the gene ends were 6 bases for V and 5 bases for J; bases not matched to a gene: 4. CDR1 and CDR2 from the germline V gene are MNHNS and SASEGT. The CDR3 DNA sequence: TGTGCCAGCAGATCGGACAGGGGGAATAATTCACCCCTCCACTTT. Residues: CASRSDRGNNSPLHF.

This clonotype was seen a few times. The chain has TRBV7-9 and TRBJ2-5, with a possible D match to TRBD1 (6 bases). Germline-derived CDR1 and CDR2 are SEHNR and FQNEAQ (reference sequence). The CDR3 length is 14 residues. The V and J ends lost 7 bases and 5 bases respectively, with 17 bases between them. CDR3 sequence reads: CASTPFGGGETQYF. CDR3 nucleotide sequence: TGTGCCAGCACCCCGTTTGGGGGCGGGGAGACCCAGTACTTC.

V and J are TRBV7-9 and TRBJ2-1; D is uncertain. The ends were cut back, 1 base at V and 8 bases at J, with 18 bases in the middle. The CDR3 is made up of 16 amino acids. CDR1 is SEHNR, CDR2 FQNEAQ, per germline (reference sequence). This CDR3 reads CASSLGAGEASDEQFF. The CDR3, as DNA: TGTGCCAGCAGCTTAGGAGCTGGCGAAGCCTCCGATGAGCAGTTCTTC.

This clonotype appeared a few times. The chain combines TRBV12-3 or TRBV12-4 with TRBJ2-1, with TRBD2 as a possible D gene (6 bases). CDR3 length equals 13 residues. V lost 10 bases and J lost 5, with 15 bases in between. CDR3 protein: CATGRDSHNEQFF. The CDR3 DNA is TGTGCCACCGGACGGGACTCGCACAATGAGCAGTTCTTC.

The chain combines TRBV7-3 with TRBJ1-1; a weak D match, TRBD1 (5 bases). The V and J ends lost 6 bases and 4 bases respectively, with 12 bases between them. The CDR3 runs 13 residues. Germline V lookup: CDR1 SGHTA, CDR2 FQGTGA. CDR3 coding DNA: TGTGCCAGCAGTTCCAGTGGGGCCACTGAAGCTTTCTTT. It encodes CASSSSGATEAFF.

The chain couples TRBV12-3 or TRBV12-4 to TRBJ2-1; no reliable D call. V lost 6 bases and J lost 0, with 15 bases in between. The CDR3 sequence is 16 residues long. This CDR3 is CASSPRRSSSYNEQFF. In DNA form, the CDR3 reads TGTGCCAGCAGCCCCCGTAGGTCTAGCTCCTACAATGAGCAGTTCTTC.

In its sample, this clonotype was seen a few times. The chain couples TRBV10-3 to TRBJ2-7; the D call may be TRBD1 or TRBD2 (5 bases each). The CDR3 covers 15 residues. Trimming took off 0 bases at V and 3 bases at J, with 12 bases between the two ends. Germline values: CDR1 ENHRY, CDR2 SYGVKD. Here the CDR3 DNA reads TGTGCCATCAGTGAGTCGCCAGGGAGTGGCTACGAGCAGTACTTC. It codes for CAISESPGSGYEQYF.

This clonotype has a handful of counts. The V gene is TRBV27, the J gene TRBJ1-4; 9 nucleotides line up with TRBD1. V dropped 2 bases and J dropped 5; count of bases not matched to a gene: 3. Germline V CDR1 and CDR2: MNHEY, SMNVEV (reference sequence). CDR3 length: 15 amino acids. CDR3 nucleotides: TGTGCCAGCAGTTTAGGCGGGACAGGGAATGAAAAACTGTTTTTT. Residues: CASSLGGTGNEKLFF.

This chain connects TRBV12-5 to TRBJ2-5; D ambiguous. V lost 1 base and J 0 bases, leaving 6 bases between the germline ends. This CDR3 spans 14 amino acids. Per the germline V gene, CDR1 is LGHNT and CDR2 is FRNRAP. The CDR3 DNA is TGTGCTAGTGGTTTGGCTACGTACCAAGAGACCCAGTACTTC. This codes for CASGLATYQETQYF. The full variable domain, rest sourced from reference TRBV12-5 and TRBJ2-5, is DARVTQTPRHKVTEMGQEVTMRCQPILGHNTVFWYRQTMMQGLELLAYFRNRAPLDDSGMPKDRFSAEMPDATLATLKIQPSEPRDSAVYFCASGLATYQETQYFGPGTRLLVL.

This chain joins TRBV5-1 and TRBJ2-7; 8 bases are a match to TRBD2. Looked up from germline, CDR1 is SGHRS and CDR2 is YFSETQ. The CDR3 contains 15 residues. The V gene end was trimmed by 5 bases and the J gene end by 2 bases; junction bases not matched to a gene: 9. The CDR3 here is CASRQRSGGTYEQYF. CDR3 sequence (DNA): TGCGCCAGCAGGCAACGGAGCGGGGGAACCTACGAGCAGTACTTC.

This clonotype has at least ten counts. The CDR3 nucleotides read TGTGCCAGCAGGTTCCGTAGCGGGGGTACCTACGAGCAGTACTTC. Translating gives CASRFRSGGTYEQYF. The chain joins TRBV6-1 to TRBJ2-7; TRBD2 matches 9 bases. V was pared by 6 bases and J by 2 bases, with 8 bases of the junction left unmatched. The CDR3 is made up of 15 amino acids. Germline lookup yields CDR1 MNHNS and CDR2 SASEGT.

This clonotype was observed many times. This chain joins TRBV27 and TRBJ1-1; no clear D gene. Germline V gene data show CDR1 as MNHEY and CDR2 as SMNVEV (reference sequence). CDR3 length: 13 residues. Trimming cost V 5 bases and J 1 base, with 8 bases left between them. This CDR3 is CASSPIENTEAFF. The CDR3, as DNA: TGTGCCAGCAGTCCCATCGAGAACACTGAAGCTTTCTTT.

This clonotype was seen at least ten times. The V and J genes are TRBV28 and TRBJ1-2; D not certain. The CDR3 has 12 amino acids. Per germline, CDR1 MDHEN and CDR2 SYDVKM. Trimming removed 6 bases from V and 1 base from J, with 6 bases in between. This chain's CDR3 is CASSNNNYGYTF. CDR3 DNA: TGTGCCAGCAGCAATAATAACTATGGCTACACCTTC.

This chain uses TRBV29-1 with TRBJ2-3; D possibly corresponds to TRBD1 (6 bases). V lost 6 bases and J 2 bases, leaving 9 bases between the germline ends. This CDR3 is 12 amino acids long. From germline, CDR1 is SQVTM and CDR2 ANQGSEA. The CDR3 here is CSVGHHTDTQYF. CDR3 nucleotide sequence: TGCAGCGTGGGACACCACACAGATACGCAGTATTTT.

The chain uses TRBV11-3 and TRBJ2-6; 7 bases fit TRBD2. Germline values: CDR1 SGHNT, CDR2 YENEEA. The CDR3 extends over 17 amino acids. The trim removed 0 bases at V and 2 bases at J, leaving 4 bases unmatched. CDR3 DNA: TGTGCCAGCAGCTTAGAAGGTCGGGGGGCTGGGGCCAACGTCCTGACTTTC. This encodes CASSLEGRGAGANVLTF.

This chain uses TRBV6-2 or TRBV6-3 with TRBJ2-5; 7 positions agree with TRBD1. Germline values: CDR1 MNHEY, CDR2 SVGEGT. J gave up 4 bases and V 10 bases, and 6 bases lay outside the gene matches. This CDR3 region has 12 residues. CDR3 residues: CATQDRLETQYF. The CDR3 region has the DNA TGTGCCACCCAGGACAGGCTAGAGACCCAGTACTTC.

V usage is TRBV7-9 and J usage is TRBJ2-7; D not certain. The CDR3 covers 12 residues. The germline V and J ends were trimmed by 1 base and 9 bases, with 10 bases remaining between them. From germline, CDR1 is SEHNR and CDR2 FQNEAQ (reference sequence). The CDR3 DNA reads as TGTGCCAGCAGCTTAGACCGCGTATGGCAGTACTTC. It codes for CASSLDRVWQYF.

The chain uses TRBV11-2 and TRBJ1-4; TRBD1 aligns across 7 bases. This CDR3 is built from 15 residues. With 5 bases clipped from V and 2 bases from J, the junction kept 5 bases outside the gene matches. Germline CDR1 and CDR2: SGHAT and FQNNGV. The CDR3, as DNA: TGTGCCAGCAGCCCCCCGACAGGGACTAATGAAAAACTGTTTTTT. Protein sequence: CASSPPTGTNEKLFF.

The chain employs TRBV6-6 and TRBJ1-2; D gene unclear. V lost 7 bases and J 2 bases, leaving 8 bases between the germline ends. This CDR3 is 12 amino acids long. Looked up from germline, CDR1 is MNHNY and CDR2 is SVGAGI (reference sequence). This CDR3 is CASKGSNYGYTF. The CDR3 nucleotides are TGTGCCAGCAAAGGATCCAACTATGGCTACACCTTC.

This clonotype came up a few times. CDR3 sequence: CASSLGGGTGYTF. CDR3 DNA sequence: TGTGCCAGCAGTCTCGGGGGAGGTACTGGCTACACCTTC. The chain is built from TRBV7-9 and TRBJ1-2; D might be TRBD1 (5 bases). This CDR3 has 13 amino acids. Germline V gives CDR1 SEHNR, CDR2 FQNEAQ (reference sequence). V was cut by 6 bases and J by 7 bases, with 15 bases left in between. The full variable domain, in which reference TRBV7-9 and TRBJ1-2 provide the parts outside the CDR3, is DTGVSQNPRHKITKRGQNVTFRCDPISEHNRLYWYRQTLGQGPEFLTYFQNEAQLEKSRLLSDRFSAERPKGSFSTLEIQRTEQGDSAMYLCASSLGGGTGYTFGSGTRLTVV.

This clonotype was seen a few times. CDR3: CASSLGVGEKLFF. Written as DNA, the CDR3 is TGTGCCAGCAGCCTCGGGGTTGGTGAAAAACTGTTTTTT. The chain couples TRBV7-9 to TRBJ1-4; no reliable D call. The CDR3 has 13 residues. Trimming took 5 bases from V and 7 from J, leaving 11 bases between them. CDR1 SEHNR and CDR2 FQNEAQ come from the germline V gene (reference sequence).

In its sample, this clonotype was seen a few times. V gene TRBV12-3 or TRBV12-4 combines with J gene TRBJ1-2; 11 positions match TRBD1. CDR3 length: 15 residues. With V trimmed by 3 bases and J by 4 bases, 4 bases remained unmatched. This chain's CDR3 is CASSFTGTGGYGYTF. Here the CDR3 DNA reads TGTGCCAGCAGTTTTACCGGGACAGGGGGCTATGGCTACACCTTC.